This record looks at one T cell receptor (beta chain) sequence and its context. What it binds is unknown. Germline V CDR1 and CDR2: SGHVS, FNYEAQ. Between the trimmed V and J ends, which lost 1 base and 2 bases, there was a span of 21 bases. This CDR3 comprises 19 residues. These data originate in a study of OX40 agonist ivuxolimab in advanced cancers. Study-wide results and caveats: Mean expanded clone counts were higher in CD8+ than CD4+ T cells.

Sequenced by immunoSEQ multiplex PCR; TCRdb stores in-frame clones only, minus some. In the table there are 60,000 to 65,000 clones, roughly 80% of which are singletons. The rearrangement joins TRBV7-6 to TRBJ1-5, with a weak D call TRBD1 (6 bases). Specimen: CD4+ or CD8+ T cells sorted from blood, collected in a trial of the OX40 agonist ivuxolimab. This TCR came from an adult with an advanced solid tumor such as melanoma, head and neck, liver or kidney cancer. This CDR3 is CASSLELDWGGECNQPQHF. The CDR3 DNA follows: TGTGCCAGCAGCTTAGAATTGGACTGGGGGGGCGAATGCAATCAGCCCCAGCATTTT.